This record covers a single TCR beta chain. This receptor's antigen is unknown. No base quality values were provided; no much bigger clone lies one nucleotide off. Measured from the cysteine to the phenylalanine, the CDR3 is 14 residues long. The entry retains the CDR3 DNA only, 42 bases that are in frame from base 1. V loses 0 bases of germline sequence and J loses 8 bases, and the interval between the two ends is 11 bases. As encoded in the germline V gene, CDR1 is SGHDT while CDR2 is YYEEEE. CD8 naive samples were CD45RO-negative cells positively selected for CCR7, giving a CD45RA+CCR7+ population that excluded TemRA cells. Donors were healthy HIV-negative adults with no recently reported acute infections or vaccinations. Only Caucasian adults living in Nashville, Tennessee, USA were represented among the donors. Blood was obtained by leukapheresis, after which PBMCs were separated by Ficoll-Histopaque density gradient centrifugation and cryopreserved in liquid nitrogen vapor phase. Analytical flow cytometry was used to check the purity and quantity of every magnetically sorted T cell population. Genomic DNA was isolated from every sorted fraction and measured by UV absorbance on a Nanodrop 2000c.

The data are from a study of shared clonotypes between healthy human individuals (dated by TCRdb to 2018 to 2020). Some background on the complete study: The cohort included three men and two women between 18 and 49 years of age. To increase sequencing depth and limit assay-specific biases, different laboratories used diverse techniques to prepare libraries and sequence TCR repertoires. Between about 0.8 and 9 billion PBMCs per donor were obtained by leukapheresis. For each donor, CD4 naive and CD4 memory were each run on three plates, CD8 naive on two plates, and CD8 memory on one plate. Blood TCR repertoires of about five healthy adults were deeply sequenced to estimate repertoire size and the extent of clonotype sharing between individuals. Summary of the overall study and its limitations: Pairwise subsampling indicated that sequencing depth was expected to affect the degree of clonotype sharing among donors. Compared with non-shared clonotypes, the clonotypes found in all four sorted-subset donors had higher generation probabilities. Only blood was sampled, and tissue TCR repertoires likely differ from those in blood. Because the study included a small number of donors, the genetic and exposure-history diversity represented was limited. Sharing across four donors was observed for about 5% of naive CD4, under 4% of naive CD8, 2% to 2.5% of memory CD4, and approximately 0.41% of memory CD8 clonotypes. Naive subsets generally had larger estimated clonotype richness than memory subsets did. Rarefaction of sorted-subset datasets indicated incomplete sequencing despite the large sequencing depth.

Using the deep immunoSEQ assay, TCR CDR3 regions were amplified from genomic DNA by multiplex PCR. Genomic DNA extracted from each cell subset was distributed evenly over all wells of several immunoSEQ 96-well plates, and each plate served as one replicate. Each replicate PCR for sorted subsets received about 200 ng genomic DNA, equal to about 29,000 T cell genomes. Purified libraries were quantified with a Qubit 3.0 fluorometer, sized on a Bioanalyzer 2100, and re-quantified with the KAPA Library Quantification kit. Each immunoSEQ 96-well plate was sequenced on its own single-read 150-cycle Illumina NextSeq 550 flow cell. The original methods were these. Because the immunoSEQ output included only junctional sequences and no quality scores, the filtering could not be the same as the filtering used for full-length reads. To assign V/J genes and CDR3, sequences were annotated against IMGT germline references using PyIR, a Python wrapper for IgBLAST v1.9. Reads with weak V/J assignments (E-value above 1e-6), missing CDR3, stop codons, out-of-frame junctions, or ambiguous translated residues were removed. V3J clonotypes were defined as sequences sharing the same inferred V gene, J gene, and CDR3 amino acid sequence. The percentage overlap between two repertoires was calculated by dividing the number of shared unique clonotypes by the size of the smaller repertoire. Repertoire richness was assessed with RTK rarefaction, the Chao1 estimator, and Recon v2.1 estimates of unobserved clonotypes. OLGA was used to compute generation probabilities for all TCRbeta clonotypes that the gDNA method yielded from a handful of donors. What TCRdb holds here is the immuneACCESS table cut down to in-frame rearrangements. Part of the clones is not present; checked against another copy, under half of the missing clones reflect an unresolved V gene, and the others are unexplained. The DNA was the basis for D and trimming; V, J and clone size are from that table. This sample holds 550,000 to 750,000 clones; about 91% were observed only once. Of the sample, about 24% is held by the ten largest clones.

Recombination connected TRBV5-6 to TRBJ1-4, with a weak D call of TRBD1 (5 bases match). The origin of this receptor is a man aged 25-40 years in good health. The sample was naive CD8+ T cells sorted from blood. The label giving this sample's cell subset or site can be read as: CD45RA+CCR7+. The sequenced DNA is TGTGCCAGCAGCTTGGTTCAGGGTAGGGAAAAACTGTTTTTT. Its amino acids are CASSLVQGREKLFF. Joined to the reference TRBV5-6 and TRBJ1-4 proteins, this CDR3 gives the full variable domain: DAGVTQSPTHLIKTRGQQVTLRCSPKSGHDTVSWYQQALGQGPQFIFQYYEEEERQRGNFPDRFSGHQFPNYSSELNVNALLLGDSALYLCASSLVQGREKLFFGSGTQLSVL.